The 15 T cell receptor beta chains reported below all come from one sample, sequenced in a study of shared clonotypes between healthy human individuals. TCRdb's copy holds only in-frame clones and misses some; the assay was immunoSEQ multiplex PCR. The sample has around 480,000 clones, about 80% seen once; the top ten hold under 15%. The source material was PBMCs. The receptor set was obtained from a woman aged 40 to 49 in good health. Some clones in this sample may be carry-over from other donors' samples.

The chain links TRBV28 to TRBJ1-2, with D possibly being TRBD1 (6 bases). The CDR3 covers 13 residues. The germline CDR1 and CDR2 sequences are MDHEN and SYDVKM. V shed 10 bases and J shed 8 bases, with 20 bases lying between them. CDR3 coding DNA: TGTGCCATAGGGGGTGGATTATATCGCGGCTACACCTTC. It codes for CAIGGGLYRGYTF.

Turning to this clone: The same CDR3 also results from other DNA sequences found in this sample. The rearrangement uses TRBV28 and TRBJ2-7; D is undetermined. CDR1 and CDR2 from the germline V gene are MDHEN and SYDVKM. This CDR3 is 12 amino acids long. Deletions cut 3 bases from V and 2 bases from J, with 5 bases between. CDR3 region: CASSLGTYEQYF. CDR3 DNA sequence: TGTGCCAGCAGTTTGGGGACCTACGAGCAGTACTTC.

This chain links TRBV19 with TRBJ1-3; the match to TRBD1 covers 8 bases. Per the germline V gene, CDR1 is LNHDA and CDR2 is SQIVND (reference sequence). The CDR3 loop spans 14 amino acids. The J segment lost 5 bases and the V segment lost 4 bases, leaving 4 bases of the junction unmatched. CDR3 amino acids: CASSTWTGRNTIYF. Here the CDR3 DNA reads TGTGCCAGTAGTACCTGGACAGGGAGAAACACCATATATTTT. The full variable domain, with the rest looked up from reference TRBV19 and TRBJ1-3, is DGGITQSPKYLFRKEGQNVTLSCEQNLNHDAMYWYRQDPGQGLRLIYYSQIVNDFQKGDIAEGYSVSREKKESFPLTVTSAQKNPTAFYLCASSTWTGRNTIYFGEGSWLTVV.

J is TRBJ1-5 and V is TRBV2; D uncertain. The CDR3 runs to 14 residues. Per the germline V gene, CDR1 is SNHLY and CDR2 is FYNNEI. Trimming took off 5 bases at V and 9 bases at J, with 17 bases between the two ends. CDR3 sequence (DNA): TGTGCCAGCAGTACCAGGATTGCCGGCGGGCCCCAGCATTTT. Encoded protein: CASSTRIAGGPQHF.

The table lists this clone with a count of one. This chain joins TRBV7-9 and TRBJ1-1, with unresolved D. The CDR3 runs 15 residues. The V end lost 6 bases, the J end lost 5 bases, and 19 bases lay between the germline ends. CDR1 and CDR2 (germline): SEHNR, FQNEAQ (reference sequence). The CDR3 reads CASSDPTPGQTEAFF. The CDR3, as DNA: TGTGCCAGCAGTGACCCGACTCCTGGGCAGACTGAAGCTTTCTTT.

In this sample, this clone turned up once. The chain couples TRBV19 to TRBJ1-5; D gene uncertain. The CDR3 contains 15 residues. V dropped 5 bases and J dropped 1 base, with 12 bases sitting between them. Germline V gives CDR1 LNHDA, CDR2 SQIVND (reference sequence). The CDR3 sequence is CASSPGSASNQPQHF. CDR3 DNA sequence: TGTGCCAGTAGTCCCGGATCAGCAAGCAATCAGCCCCAGCATTTT.

The V and J genes are TRBV4-3 and TRBJ2-2; TRBD2 matches 11 bases. CDR1 is LGHNA, CDR2 YSLEER, per germline. V was clipped by 1 base and J by 3 bases; unmatched bases: 4. The CDR3 is 17 residues long. CDR3 nucleotides: TGCGCCAGCAGCCAAGGTAGCGGGAGGGCCCACACCGGGGAGCTGTTTTTT. Translation gives CASSQGSGRAHTGELFF.

The genes are TRBV9 and TRBJ2-3; perhaps TRBD2 as D (6 bases). With 3 bases removed from V and 0 bases from J, the gap between germline ends came to 11 bases. Germline CDR1 SGDLS, CDR2 YYNGEE. The CDR3 runs to 15 residues. CDR3 bases: TGTGCCAGCAGCGGCGGGGACTTCAGCACAGATACGCAGTATTTT. Its protein product is CASSGGDFSTDTQYF.

This chain uses TRBV5-4 with TRBJ2-1, with 13 bases that match TRBD2. Germline V gene sequence: CDR1 SGHNT, CDR2 YYREEE (reference sequence). The CDR3 runs to 15 residues. V shed 4 bases and J 9 bases; nucleotides not matched to a gene: 7. The CDR3 loop is CASSKLAGGPGEQFF. The CDR3 DNA reads TGTGCCAGCAGCAAACTAGCGGGAGGGCCTGGTGAGCAGTTCTTC.

J is TRBJ1-6 and V is TRBV5-1, with D possibly TRBD1 on 6 matching bases. The germline V gene has CDR1 SGHRS and CDR2 YFSETQ. Trimming took off 3 bases at V and 2 bases at J, with 12 bases between the two ends. This CDR3 spans 16 amino acids. The DNA for the CDR3 is TGCGCCAGCAGCTCAACGACAGGAACCTATAATTCACCCCTCCACTTT. Translation gives CASSSTTGTYNSPLHF.

The CDR3 bases are TGTGCCAGCAGCTTAGTTATTGGTGGGGTCTACGAGCAGTACTTC. Residues: CASSLVIGGVYEQYF. This chain uses TRBV11-2 with TRBJ2-7; D not resolved. Trimming took off 1 base at V and 3 bases at J, with 13 bases between the two ends. The CDR3 is made up of 15 amino acids. The V gene's germline CDR1 is SGHAT and CDR2 FQNNGV.

The V and J genes are TRBV7-3 and TRBJ2-2; D possibly corresponds to TRBD2 (6 bases). From germline, CDR1 is SGHTA and CDR2 FQGTGA. The CDR3 sequence is 15 residues long. Trimming pared 3 bases from V and 6 bases from J, leaving 14 bases between. The CDR3 region is CASSLISGNPGELFF. The CDR3 nucleotides are TGTGCCAGCAGCTTGATTAGCGGAAACCCCGGGGAGCTGTTTTTT. The full variable domain, its missing parts supplied by reference TRBV7-3 and TRBJ2-2, is GAGVSQTPSNKVTEKGKYVELRCDPISGHTALYWYRQSLGQGPEFLIYFQGTGAADDSGLPNDRFFAVRPEGSVSTLKIQRTERGDSAVYLCASSLISGNPGELFFGEGSRLTVL.

This chain links TRBV6-5 with TRBJ2-1; 7 bases map to TRBD2. Germline V gives CDR1 MNHEY, CDR2 SVGAGI. Trimming cost V 2 bases and J 8 bases; bases outside gene matches: 6. CDR3 length: 14 amino acids. The CDR3 protein is CASSYTRESHEQFF. Here the CDR3 DNA reads TGTGCCAGCAGTTACACGCGGGAGTCCCATGAGCAGTTCTTC.

The genes are TRBV28 and TRBJ1-2, with 10 bases matching TRBD1. This CDR3 region has 16 residues. CDR1 MDHEN and CDR2 SYDVKM come from the germline V gene. V lost 6 bases and J lost 2; bases outside the gene matches: 9. DNA for the CDR3: TGTGCCAGCAGAGCCCCGACAGGGGGCGCGAACTATGGCTACACCTTC. It codes for CASRAPTGGANYGYTF.

The gene calls are TRBV4-2 and TRBJ1-4, with 8 positions matching TRBD1. Germline CDR1 and CDR2: LGHNA and YNFKEQ. This CDR3 comprises 14 residues. Unmatched junction bases numbered 4, after V lost 2 bases and J lost 8 bases. The CDR3 loop is CASSQTGGREKLFF. In DNA, the CDR3 is TGTGCCAGCAGCCAAACAGGGGGTCGGGAAAAACTGTTTTTT.